The 18 T cell receptor beta chains below were found in one sample sequenced in a study of Graves' ophthalmopathy and Graves' hyperthyroidism. CDR3 regions of TCR beta were amplified from RNA transcripts. Second-round multiplex PCR came after a first-round RT-PCR that employed HTBI primers. Each CDR3 protein gets one entry after TCRdb re-called the multiplex PCR reads with MiXCR. The sample includes 200,000 to 250,000 distinct CDR3 sequences, 20% to 25% seen only once; the top ten take around 45%. The source material was peripheral blood. The receptors here all came from a woman aged 50 to 65 with Graves' ophthalmopathy.

The chain carries TRBV2 and TRBJ2-7; D could derive from TRBD1 or TRBD2 (5 bases each). Trimming pared 5 bases from V and 6 bases from J, leaving 17 bases between. Germline CDR1 SNHLY, CDR2 FYNNEI. The CDR3 has 14 amino acids. DNA of the CDR3: TGTGCCAGCAGTTCACAGGCCCCGGGGAGCGAGCAGTACTTC. This gives the protein CASSSQAPGSEQYF.

The chain carries TRBV10-3 and TRBJ1-5; TRBD1 is a possible D gene (5 bases). Trimming removed 11 bases from V and 3 bases from J, with 11 bases in between. This CDR3 contains 12 residues. From germline, CDR1 is ENHRY and CDR2 SYGVKD. The CDR3 here is CAVRDFNQPQHF. The DNA for the CDR3 is TGTGCCGTGCGGGACTTCAATCAGCCCCAGCATTTT.

This clonotype was seen ten or more times. The genes are TRBV29-1 and TRBJ2-5, with TRBD1 matching 7 bases. The CDR3 is 13 amino acids. V was clipped by 6 bases and J by 4 bases; unmatched bases: 8. The germline V gene has CDR1 SQVTM and CDR2 ANQGSEA. The DNA for the CDR3 is TGCAGCGTATACACACAGGGGAGAGAGACCCAGTACTTC. Protein sequence: CSVYTQGRETQYF.

In this sample, this clonotype turned up many times. The chain has TRBV6-1 and TRBJ1-2; D possibly corresponds to TRBD1 (5 bases). Germline V gene data show CDR1 as MNHNS and CDR2 as SASEGT. The CDR3 sequence is 13 residues long. The ends were cut back, 6 bases at V and 7 bases at J, with 15 bases in the middle. CDR3 amino acids: CASREGSPGGYTF. In DNA form, the CDR3 reads TGTGCCAGCAGAGAGGGGTCCCCGGGTGGCTACACCTTC.

The chain recombines TRBV12-3 or TRBV12-4 with TRBJ1-5; D is unresolved. The CDR3 contains 15 residues. Between the trimmed V and J ends, which lost 7 bases and 5 bases, there was a span of 18 bases. Written as DNA, the CDR3 is TGTGCCAGCAAACAACCGGGCAGAATTCATCAGCCCCAGCATTTT. It translates to CASKQPGRIHQPQHF.

About this clonotype itself: A much larger clone is a single base away; this may be a read error. The chain is built from TRBV18 and TRBJ1-2; D remains ambiguous. With 11 bases removed from V and 0 bases from J, the gap between germline ends came to 13 bases. The CDR3 has 13 amino acids. CDR1 is KGHSH, CDR2 LQKENI, per germline. DNA for the CDR3: TGTGCCGCCGTACCCGGGCCTAACTATGGCTACACCTTC. This encodes CAAVPGPNYGYTF.

The chain couples TRBV27 to TRBJ1-5; D remains unclear. CDR1 and CDR2 from the germline V gene are MNHEY and SMNVEV (reference sequence). The CDR3 totals 14 residues. The V end was cut by 2 bases, the J end by 4 bases, with 9 bases between. The CDR3 DNA sequence: TGTGCCAGCAGTTTAAGACGGACGAATCAGCCCCAGCATTTT. It encodes CASSLRRTNQPQHF.

This clonotype has a count of ten or more. V is TRBV2 and J is TRBJ2-7; TRBD1 is a possible D gene (5 bases). Looked up from germline, CDR1 is SNHLY and CDR2 is FYNNEI. The ends were cut back, 8 bases at V and 0 bases at J, with 14 bases in the middle. The CDR3 length is 14 residues. The CDR3 reads CASGRALSSYEQYF. CDR3 coding DNA: TGTGCCAGCGGCAGGGCCCTAAGCTCCTACGAGCAGTACTTC.

The V gene is TRBV19, the J gene TRBJ1-5, with D perhaps matching TRBD1 (5 bases). V lost 4 bases to trimming and J lost 5 bases, with 6 bases between them. This CDR3 has 12 residues. Germline V gene lookup returns CDR1 LNHDA and CDR2 SQIVND (reference sequence). Written as DNA, the CDR3 is TGTGCCAGTAGTAGGGGGGATCAGCCCCAGCATTTT. Amino acid sequence: CASSRGDQPQHF.

This clonotype has ten or more counts. The rearrangement links TRBV6-5 to TRBJ1-1; TRBD1 agrees at 8 bases. Germline trimming cut 4 bases from V and 2 bases from J; bases unmatched to any gene: 3. Germline values: CDR1 MNHEY, CDR2 SVGAGI. The CDR3 extends over 14 amino acids. The CDR3 is CASSSGQVNTEAFF. The DNA for the CDR3 is TGTGCCAGCAGTTCGGGACAGGTTAACACTGAAGCTTTCTTT.

This clonotype was recorded many times. The CDR3 sequence is CASTAAGTNFEQYF. CDR3 in DNA: TGTGCCAGCACGGCGGCCGGGACTAATTTTGAGCAGTACTTC. The V call is TRBV7-9, the J call TRBJ2-7; 7 bases agree with TRBD2. The CDR3 covers 14 residues. V gave up 7 bases and J gave up 7 bases; unmatched junction bases: 13. Germline loops: CDR1 SEHNR, CDR2 FQNEAQ (reference sequence).

V and J are TRBV19 and TRBJ1-1; 10 nucleotides match TRBD1. V trimming: 4 bases; J trimming: 4 bases; junction bases outside the gene matches: 12. The germline CDR1 and CDR2 sequences are LNHDA and SQIVND (reference sequence). The CDR3 covers 17 residues. CDR3 in amino acids: CASSRLDRGNLGTEAFF. The CDR3 DNA reads TGTGCCAGTAGTAGACTGGACAGGGGGAATTTGGGCACTGAAGCTTTCTTT.

This clonotype has ten or more counts. The gene calls are TRBV30 and TRBJ1-2; the D gene is possibly TRBD1 (6 bases). This CDR3 has 12 residues. Germline V CDR1 and CDR2: GTSNPN, SVGIG (reference sequence). V dropped 5 bases and J dropped 7 bases, with 14 bases sitting between them. The CDR3 region is CAWGRGLAGYTF. For the CDR3, the DNA is TGTGCCTGGGGCAGGGGTCTGGCTGGCTACACCTTC. Filled out from reference TRBV30 and TRBJ1-2, the complete variable domain reads SQTIHQWPATLVQPVGSPLSLECTVEGTSNPNLYWYRQAAGRGLQLLFYSVGIGQISSEVPQNLSASRPQDRQFILSSKKLLLSDSGFYLCAWGRGLAGYTFGSGTRLTVV.

This clonotype occurred a few times. CDR3: CATAVRTGGVGETQYF. The CDR3 DNA reads as TGTGCCACGGCGGTACGGACAGGAGGGGTAGGAGAGACCCAGTACTTC. The chain is built from TRBV10-3 and TRBJ2-5; possible D gene TRBD1, 7 bases. Deletions cut 10 bases from V and 4 bases from J, with 25 bases between. This CDR3 is 16 amino acids long. Germline loops: CDR1 ENHRY, CDR2 SYGVKD.

This clonotype was recorded many times. The chain uses TRBV11-2 and TRBJ2-7, with D perhaps TRBD1 (7 bases). Trimming removed 0 bases from V and 4 bases from J, with 13 bases in between. The CDR3 covers 15 residues. Germline assignment: CDR1 SGHAT and CDR2 FQNNGV. CDR3 bases: TGTGCCAGCAGCTTAGAATCAGGGGGGTCTTACGAGCAGTACTTC. Its protein product is CASSLESGGSYEQYF.

This clonotype was seen at least ten times. The chain uses TRBV30 and TRBJ1-1; weak D call: TRBD1 (6 bases). The CDR3 extends over 13 amino acids. The germline V gene has CDR1 GTSNPN and CDR2 SVGIG (reference sequence). V lost 3 bases and J lost 3, with 11 bases in between. CDR3 bases: TGTGCCTGGAGCTCAGGGGTTTACACTGAAGCTTTCTTT. Translated: CAWSSGVYTEAFF.

The chain uses TRBV7-2 and TRBJ2-7; the match to TRBD2 covers 10 bases. The CDR3 runs 15 residues. CDR1 and CDR2 (germline): SGHTA, FQGNSA. The junction had 11 bases not matched to a gene; V was cut back by 6 bases and J by 6 bases. The CDR3 sequence: CASRSSSGRGSEQYF. CDR3 in DNA: TGTGCCAGCAGATCTTCTAGCGGGAGAGGTTCCGAGCAGTACTTC.

The chain couples TRBV9 to TRBJ2-7, with 7 bases aligning to TRBD2. The germline V gene has CDR1 SGDLS and CDR2 YYNGEE. V lost 0 bases and J lost 5; bases outside the gene matches: 8. The length of the CDR3 is 15 residues. The CDR3 region has the DNA TGTGCCAGCAGCGTAGGGTGGGGGGGAAGGAACGAGCAGTACTTC. Residues: CASSVGWGGRNEQYF.